This T cell receptor beta chain stems from a study of T cell changes during pregnancy in multiple sclerosis. Profiled with immunoSEQ multiplex PCR; TCRdb holds only in-frame clones, not every one. The table includes 95,000 to 110,000 clones, 92% detected once. Sequencing used peripheral blood, obtained after pregnancy. The sequence was collected from a female donor with multiple sclerosis, enrolled in a pregnancy study.

The CDR3 reads CASSPPRVGNQPQHF. The CDR3 DNA is TGTGCCAGCTCACCACCGAGGGTAGGCAATCAGCCCCAGCATTTT. The genes are TRBV18 and TRBJ1-5, with D unresolved. Looked up from germline, CDR1 is KGHSH and CDR2 is LQKENI. V lost 0 bases and J 2 bases, leaving 8 bases between the germline ends. This CDR3 has 15 amino acids.